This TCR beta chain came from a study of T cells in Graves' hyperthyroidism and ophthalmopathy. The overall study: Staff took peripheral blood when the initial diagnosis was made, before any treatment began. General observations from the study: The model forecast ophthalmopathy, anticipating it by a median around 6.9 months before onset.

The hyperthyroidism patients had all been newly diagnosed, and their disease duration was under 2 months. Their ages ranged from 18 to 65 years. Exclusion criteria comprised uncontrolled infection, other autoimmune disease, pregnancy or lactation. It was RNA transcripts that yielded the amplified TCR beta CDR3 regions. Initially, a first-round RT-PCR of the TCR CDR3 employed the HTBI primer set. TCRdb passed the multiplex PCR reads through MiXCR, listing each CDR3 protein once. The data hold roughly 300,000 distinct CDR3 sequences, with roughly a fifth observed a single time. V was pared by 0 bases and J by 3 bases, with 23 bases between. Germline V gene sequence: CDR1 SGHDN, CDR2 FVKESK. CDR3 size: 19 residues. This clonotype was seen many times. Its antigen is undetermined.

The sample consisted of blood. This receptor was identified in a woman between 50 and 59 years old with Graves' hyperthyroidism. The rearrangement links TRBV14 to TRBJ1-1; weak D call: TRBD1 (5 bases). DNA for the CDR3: TGTGCCAGCAGCCAAGAAGCCCCAATGGCGGCAGGGTGGCACACTGAAGCTTTCTTT. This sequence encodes CASSQEAPMAAGWHTEAFF. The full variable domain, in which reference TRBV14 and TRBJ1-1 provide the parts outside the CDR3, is EAGVTQFPSHSVIEKGQTVTLRCDPISGHDNLYWYRRVMGKEIKFLLHFVKESKQDESGMPNNRFLAERTGGTYSTLKVQPAELEDSGVYFCASSQEAPMAAGWHTEAFFGQGTRLTVV.